The text below deals with one TCR beta chain. Vbeta (60) and Jbeta (13) primers were used in the PCR. Data came from immunoSEQ multiplex PCR; TCRdb stores just in-frame clones and leaves some out. The sample table sets out 100,000 to 150,000 clones. CDR3 length: 15 residues. Trimming at V came to 2 bases and at J to 2 bases, leaving 7 bases not matched to a gene. From germline, CDR1 is SGHDT and CDR2 YYEEEE. This sample was taken from a study of cytomegalovirus exposure and HLA in healthy donors. This sequence joins TRBV5-6 and TRBJ2-7; 7 bases map to TRBD2. Sequencing was done on a sample of PBMCs. This receptor was obtained from a man under 40 in good health and CMV-seronegative. Written as DNA, the CDR3 is TGTGCCAGCAGCTTTGGTCGGGAGGCCACCTACGAGCAGTACTTC. Protein: CASSFGREATYEQYF.